The clone carrying this TCR beta chain was detected only a few times. The antigen is unknown. These data are taken from a study of pediatric ulcerative colitis. Clones were sequenced by immunoSEQ multiplex PCR, and TCRdb holds only the in-frame ones, with some missing. The data contain approximately 40,000 clones, around three quarters of them singletons. During colonoscopy, one to two rectal pinch biopsies were collected. The germline V and J ends were trimmed by 5 bases and 3 bases, with 17 bases remaining between them. Germline CDR1 SGHVS, CDR2 FNYEAQ. This CDR3 has 16 amino acids. Study-wide points: Total lymphocyte DNA, not sorted subsets, was the template.

The receptor's source is a boy aged 5-17 years with moderate ulcerative colitis. The V and J genes are TRBV7-6 and TRBJ1-3; no firm D call. Sequencing input: gut tissue. CDR3 sequence (DNA): TGTGCCAGCAGCCCCCGGATGGAAGGAGGTGGAAACACCATATATTTT. Encoded protein: CASSPRMEGGGNTIYF.